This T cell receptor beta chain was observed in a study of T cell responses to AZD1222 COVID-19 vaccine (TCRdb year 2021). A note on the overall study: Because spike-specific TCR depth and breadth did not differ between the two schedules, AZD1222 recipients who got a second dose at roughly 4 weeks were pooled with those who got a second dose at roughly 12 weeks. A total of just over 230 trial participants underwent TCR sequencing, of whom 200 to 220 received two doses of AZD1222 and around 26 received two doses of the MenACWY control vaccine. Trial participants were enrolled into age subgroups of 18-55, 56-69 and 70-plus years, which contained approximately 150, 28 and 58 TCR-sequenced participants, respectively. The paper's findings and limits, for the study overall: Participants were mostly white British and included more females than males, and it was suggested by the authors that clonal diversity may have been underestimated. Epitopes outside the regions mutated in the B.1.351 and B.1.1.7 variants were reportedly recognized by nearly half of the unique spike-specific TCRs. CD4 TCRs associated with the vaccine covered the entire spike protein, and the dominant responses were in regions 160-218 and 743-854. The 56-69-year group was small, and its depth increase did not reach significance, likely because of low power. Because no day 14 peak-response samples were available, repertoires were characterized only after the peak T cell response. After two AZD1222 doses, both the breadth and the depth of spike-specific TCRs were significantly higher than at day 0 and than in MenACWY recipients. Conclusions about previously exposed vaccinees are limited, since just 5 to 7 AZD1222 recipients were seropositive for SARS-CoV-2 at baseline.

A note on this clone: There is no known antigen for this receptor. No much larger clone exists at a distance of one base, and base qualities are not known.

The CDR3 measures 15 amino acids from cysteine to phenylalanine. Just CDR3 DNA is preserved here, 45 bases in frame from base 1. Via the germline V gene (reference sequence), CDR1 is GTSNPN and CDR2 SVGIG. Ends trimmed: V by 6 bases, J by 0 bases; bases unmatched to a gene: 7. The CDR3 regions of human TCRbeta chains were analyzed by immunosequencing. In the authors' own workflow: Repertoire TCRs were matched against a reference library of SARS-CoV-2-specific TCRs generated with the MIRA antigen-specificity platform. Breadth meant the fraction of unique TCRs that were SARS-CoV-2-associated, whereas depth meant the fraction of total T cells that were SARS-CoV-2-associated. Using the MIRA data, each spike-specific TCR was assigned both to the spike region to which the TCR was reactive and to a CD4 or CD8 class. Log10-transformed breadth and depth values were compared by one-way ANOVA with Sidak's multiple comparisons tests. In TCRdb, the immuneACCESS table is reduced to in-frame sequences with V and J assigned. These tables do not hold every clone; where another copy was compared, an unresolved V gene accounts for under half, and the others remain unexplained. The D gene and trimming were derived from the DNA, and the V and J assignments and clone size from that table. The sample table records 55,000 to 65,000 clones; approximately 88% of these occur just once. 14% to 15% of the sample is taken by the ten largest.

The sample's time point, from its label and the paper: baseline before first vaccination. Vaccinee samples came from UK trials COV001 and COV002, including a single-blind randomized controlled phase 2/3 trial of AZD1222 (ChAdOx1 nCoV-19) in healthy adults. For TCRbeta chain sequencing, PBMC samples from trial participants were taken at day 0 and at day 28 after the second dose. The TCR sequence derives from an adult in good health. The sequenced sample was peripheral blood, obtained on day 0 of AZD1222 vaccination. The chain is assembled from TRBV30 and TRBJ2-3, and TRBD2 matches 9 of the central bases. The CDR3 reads CACLQGLASTDTQYF. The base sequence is TGTGCCTGCTTACAAGGACTAGCGAGCACAGATACGCAGTATTTT.